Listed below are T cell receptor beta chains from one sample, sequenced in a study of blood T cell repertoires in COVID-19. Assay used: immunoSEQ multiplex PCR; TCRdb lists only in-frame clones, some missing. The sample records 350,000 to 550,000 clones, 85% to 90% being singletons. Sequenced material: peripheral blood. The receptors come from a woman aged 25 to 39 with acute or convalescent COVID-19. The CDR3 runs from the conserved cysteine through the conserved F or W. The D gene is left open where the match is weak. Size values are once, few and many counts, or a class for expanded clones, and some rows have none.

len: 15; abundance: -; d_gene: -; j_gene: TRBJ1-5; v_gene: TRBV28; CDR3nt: TGTGCCAGCAGTTTAGCCTCGGACAGTCGACAGCCCCAGCATTTT; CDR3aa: CASSLASDSRQPQHF
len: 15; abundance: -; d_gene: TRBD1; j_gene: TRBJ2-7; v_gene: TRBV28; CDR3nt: TGTGCCAGCAGTCCGCGACAGGGGGCGCCCTACGAGCAGTACTTC; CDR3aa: CASSPRQGAPYEQYF
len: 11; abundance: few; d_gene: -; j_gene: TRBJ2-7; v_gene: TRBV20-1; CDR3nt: TGCAGTGCTCCCCTCCGTTACGAGCAGTACTTC; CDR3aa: CSAPLRYEQYF
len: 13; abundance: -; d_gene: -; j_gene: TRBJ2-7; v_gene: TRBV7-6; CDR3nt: TGTGCCAGCAGCCAACAACAGGGCAACGAGCAGTACTTC; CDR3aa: CASSQQQGNEQYF
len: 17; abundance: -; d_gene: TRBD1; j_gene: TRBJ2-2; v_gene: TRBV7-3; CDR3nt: TGTGCCAGCAGCACGGCCGGGACAGGGGTGAACACCGGGGAGCTGTTTTTT; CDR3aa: CASSTAGTGVNTGELFF
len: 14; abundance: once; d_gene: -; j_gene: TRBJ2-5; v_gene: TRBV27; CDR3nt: TGTGCCAGCAGTTGGGCAGGGGTCGCGGAGACCCAGTACTTC; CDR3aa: CASSWAGVAETQYF
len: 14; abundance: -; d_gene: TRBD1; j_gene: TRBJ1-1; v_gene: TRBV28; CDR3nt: TGTGCCAGCAGTGCAGGGGGACTGAACACTGAAGCTTTCTTT; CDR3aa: CASSAGGLNTEAFF
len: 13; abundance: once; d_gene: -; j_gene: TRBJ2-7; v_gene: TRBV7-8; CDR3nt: TGTGCCAGCAGCTTAGGCAGGGGCTACGAGCAGTACTTC; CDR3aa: CASSLGRGYEQYF
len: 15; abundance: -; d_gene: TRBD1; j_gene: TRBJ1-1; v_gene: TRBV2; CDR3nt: TGTGCCAGCAGGGAAGACAGGGGATTGAACACTGAAGCTTTCTTT; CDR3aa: CASREDRGLNTEAFF
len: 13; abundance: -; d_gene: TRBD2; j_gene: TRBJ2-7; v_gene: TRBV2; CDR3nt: TGTGCCAGCAGGGGGGGAGGGACGGGCGAGCAGTACTTC; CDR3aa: CASRGGGTGEQYF
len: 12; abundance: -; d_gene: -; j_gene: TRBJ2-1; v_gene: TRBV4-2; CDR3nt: TGTGCCAGCAGCCAAGGCGGTAATGAGCAGTTCTTC; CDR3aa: CASSQGGNEQFF
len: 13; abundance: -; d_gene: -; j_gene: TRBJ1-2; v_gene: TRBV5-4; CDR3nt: TGTGCCAGCATCCAACGCGGTAACTATGGCTACACCTTC; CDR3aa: CASIQRGNYGYTF
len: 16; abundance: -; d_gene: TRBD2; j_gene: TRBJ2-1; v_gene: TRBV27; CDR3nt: TGTGCCAGCAGACCTAGCGGGGCTTTCTCCTACAATGAGCAGTTCTTC; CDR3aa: CASRPSGAFSYNEQFF
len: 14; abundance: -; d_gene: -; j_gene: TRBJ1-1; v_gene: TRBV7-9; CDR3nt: TGTGCCAGCAGCTTAGTAGTACGAGGAACTGAAGCTTTCTTT; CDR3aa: CASSLVVRGTEAFF
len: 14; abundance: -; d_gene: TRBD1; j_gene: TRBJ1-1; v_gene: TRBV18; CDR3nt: TGTGCCAGCTCACCTCCCGGGACAGGGGGTGAAGCTTTCTTT; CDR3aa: CASSPPGTGGEAFF
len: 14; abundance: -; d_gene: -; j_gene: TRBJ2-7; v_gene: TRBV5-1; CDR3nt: TGCGCCAGCAGCTTGGTCCAGGGCTCCTACGAGCAGTACTTC; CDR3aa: CASSLVQGSYEQYF
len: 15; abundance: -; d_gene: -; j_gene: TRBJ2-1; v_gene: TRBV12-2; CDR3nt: TGTGCAAGTCGCCTACACCTGGCCGGGATCTATGAGCAGTTCTTC; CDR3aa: CASRLHLAGIYEQFF
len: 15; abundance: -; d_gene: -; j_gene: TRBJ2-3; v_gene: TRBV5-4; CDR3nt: TGTGCCAGCAGCTTGGGGATCCCCGTGCGGGATACGCAGTATTTT; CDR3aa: CASSLGIPVRDTQYF
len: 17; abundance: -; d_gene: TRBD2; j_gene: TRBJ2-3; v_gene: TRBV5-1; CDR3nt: TGCGCCAGCAGCTTGGGTCGACTAGCGGGGGGCCCAGATACGCAGTATTTT; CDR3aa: CASSLGRLAGGPDTQYF
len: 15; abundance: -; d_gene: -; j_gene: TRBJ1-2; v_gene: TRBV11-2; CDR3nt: TGTGCCAGCAGCCCTCTCGTCGGGGGTAACTATGGCTACACCTTC; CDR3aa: CASSPLVGGNYGYTF
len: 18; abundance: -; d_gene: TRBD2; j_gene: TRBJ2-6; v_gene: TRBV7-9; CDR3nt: TGTGCCAGCAGCCCCCGGGAAGCGGGGACCTCTGGGGCCAACGTCCTGACTTTC; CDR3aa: CASSPREAGTSGANVLTF
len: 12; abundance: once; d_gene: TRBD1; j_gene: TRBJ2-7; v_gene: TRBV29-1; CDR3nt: TGCAGCGTTACGGGACAGACGAACGAGCAGTACTTC; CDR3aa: CSVTGQTNEQYF
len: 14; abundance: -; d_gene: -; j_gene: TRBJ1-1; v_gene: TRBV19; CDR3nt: TGTGCCAGTAGTAAGCAGGGCCCGAACACTGAAGCTTTCTTT; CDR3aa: CASSKQGPNTEAFF
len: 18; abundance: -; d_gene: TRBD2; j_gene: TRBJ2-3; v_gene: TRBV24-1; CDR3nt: TGTGCCACCAGTGAGCCTGGGACTAGCGGGGCGCACACAGATACGCAGTATTTT; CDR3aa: CATSEPGTSGAHTDTQYF
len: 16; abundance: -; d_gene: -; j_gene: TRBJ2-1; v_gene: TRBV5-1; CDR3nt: TGCGCCAGCAGCTTGGAGGTGGGGAGCTCCTACAATGAGCAGTTCTTC; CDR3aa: CASSLEVGSSYNEQFF
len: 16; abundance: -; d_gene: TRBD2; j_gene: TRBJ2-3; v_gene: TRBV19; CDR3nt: TGTGCCAGTAGTACTAGACTAGCGGGGTCCACAGATACGCAGTATTTT; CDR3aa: CASSTRLAGSTDTQYF
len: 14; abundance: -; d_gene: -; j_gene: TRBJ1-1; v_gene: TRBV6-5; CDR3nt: TGTGCCAGCTTACAGGTCCTGCCGCCATATGAAGCTTTCTTT; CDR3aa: CASLQVLPPYEAFF
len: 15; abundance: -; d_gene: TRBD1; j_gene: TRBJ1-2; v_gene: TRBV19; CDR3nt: TGTGCCAGTAGCCAGACCGGGACAGGGCTTAGTGGCTACACCTTC; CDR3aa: CASSQTGTGLSGYTF